This T cell receptor (beta chain) was identified during a study of cytomegalovirus exposure and HLA in healthy donors. Study findings and constraints: Rare sequences made up most TCRs, while some public TCRs were found in many donors. TCR beta sequences numbering fewer than 20,000 were associated with HLA alleles at 0.05 false discovery rate in a later analysis. A later analysis found common viral pathogens apparently linked to several of the most significant clusters.

The PCR had 60 Vbeta and 13 Jbeta primers. Clones were read by immunoSEQ multiplex PCR, and TCRdb kept only the in-frame ones, dropping some. The repertoire consists of some 200,000 clones, with approximately 80% occurring once and the leading ten covering about 2.4%. Germline V lookup: CDR1 SQVTM, CDR2 ANQGSEA. The CDR3 sequence is 13 residues long. The V and J ends lost 3 bases and 4 bases, in that order; junction bases with no gene match: 3. In regard to this clone: The antigen is not known.

The sequencing input was PBMCs. This chain uses TRBV29-1 with TRBJ1-2; 9 bases align to TRBD1. This receptor was identified in a woman in her forties or fifties in good health and CMV-seropositive. For the CDR3, the DNA is TGCAGCGTTGACGGACAGGGGTCCTATGGCTACACCTTC. Its translation is CSVDGQGSYGYTF.